This T cell receptor (beta chain) was observed in a study of cytomegalovirus exposure and HLA in healthy donors. Both 60 Vbeta primers and 13 Jbeta primers went into the PCR. In the source study's methods: Later reanalysis found 75 million to 95 million unique TCR beta chains, around 10 million of them shared. Measured with immunoSEQ multiplex PCR; TCRdb has only the in-frame clones, and not every one. The D gene and trimming were derived from the DNA, and the V and J assignments and clone size from that table. The sample yields about 170,000 clones, approximately 77% seen once. Study results and caveats: Later examination showed HLA-associated TCR beta chains had greater clonal expansion than equally common others. Later analysis identified a missense DCLRE1C variant that was linked to TCR beta V- and J-gene trimming.

A remark on this clone: The antigen remains unidentified.

The V gene's germline CDR1 is SEHNR and CDR2 FQNEAQ (reference sequence). The CDR3 runs to 15 residues. With 4 bases clipped from V and 5 bases from J, the junction kept 9 bases outside the gene matches. Healthy people donating bone marrow made up the donors. The TCR originated in a male donor in good health and CMV-seronegative. V usage is TRBV7-9 and J usage is TRBJ2-5, with TRBD1 matching over 8 bases. Sequenced sample: PBMCs. The CDR3 loop is CASSSLLTGGETQYF. The CDR3 DNA is TGTGCCAGCAGCTCCCTTCTAACAGGGGGGGAGACCCAGTACTTC.